Listed here is a single T cell receptor beta chain. This sample is drawn from a study of blood T cell repertoires in COVID-19. Study-level information: Nucleic acid was either cDNA or gDNA, and it came from T cells, B-cell-depleted T cells, or PBMCs.

Trimming shortened V by 0 bases and J by 3 bases, and 9 bases separated the two germline ends. The germline CDR1 and CDR2 sequences are LGHNA and YNFKEQ. The CDR3 has 16 amino acids. Generated by immunoSEQ multiplex PCR, the TCRdb table keeps only in-frame clones and is missing some. The profile shows about 490,000 clones, approximately 85% of them singletons. Sequences were obtained from peripheral blood. The source of this sequence is a human donor in a cohort sampled during active COVID-19. This chain links TRBV4-2 with TRBJ1-6; a weak D match, TRBD1 (5 bases). CDR3: CASSQDLGGYNSPLHF. Here the CDR3 DNA reads TGTGCCAGCAGCCAAGATCTGGGGGGCTATAATTCACCCCTCCACTTT.